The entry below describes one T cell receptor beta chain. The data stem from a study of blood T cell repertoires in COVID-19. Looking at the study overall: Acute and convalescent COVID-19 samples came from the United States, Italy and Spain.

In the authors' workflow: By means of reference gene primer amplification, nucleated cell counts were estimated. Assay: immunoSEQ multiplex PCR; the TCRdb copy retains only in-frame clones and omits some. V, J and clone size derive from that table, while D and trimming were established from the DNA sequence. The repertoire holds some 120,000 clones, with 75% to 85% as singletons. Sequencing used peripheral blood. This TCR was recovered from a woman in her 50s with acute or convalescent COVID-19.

The CDR3 DNA reads as TGCGCCAGCAGCCAAGACAGGGACAACGCTTACGAGCAGTACTTC. Residues: CASSQDRDNAYEQYF. The chain is built from TRBV4-1 and TRBJ2-7; a weak D match, TRBD1 (6 bases). The CDR3 is 15 residues long. Germline CDR1 MGHRA, CDR2 YSYEKL. V was pared by 0 bases and J by 4 bases, with 13 bases between.